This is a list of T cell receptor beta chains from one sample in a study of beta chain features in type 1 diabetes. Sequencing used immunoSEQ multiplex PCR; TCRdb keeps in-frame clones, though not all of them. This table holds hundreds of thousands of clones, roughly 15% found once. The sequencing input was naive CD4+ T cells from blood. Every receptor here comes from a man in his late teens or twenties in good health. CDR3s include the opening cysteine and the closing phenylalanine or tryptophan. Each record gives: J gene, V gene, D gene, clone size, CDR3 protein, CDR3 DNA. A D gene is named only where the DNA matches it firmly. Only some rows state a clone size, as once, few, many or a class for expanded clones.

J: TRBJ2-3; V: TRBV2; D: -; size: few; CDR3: CASSKDRYSTDTQYF; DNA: TGTGCCAGCAGTAAGGACAGATATAGCACAGATACGCAGTATTTT
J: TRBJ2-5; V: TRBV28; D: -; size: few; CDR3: CASSLLGQKETQYF; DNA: TGTGCCAGCAGTTTATTAGGGCAGAAAGAGACCCAGTACTTC
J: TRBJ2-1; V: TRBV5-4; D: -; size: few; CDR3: CASSLGTGWYNEQFF; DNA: TGTGCCAGCAGCTTAGGAACGGGATGGTACAATGAGCAGTTCTTC
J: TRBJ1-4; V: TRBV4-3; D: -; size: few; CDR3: CASSQDRGRRGRDEKLFF; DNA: TGCGCCAGCAGCCAAGATCGGGGCAGGAGAGGACGGGATGAAAAACTGTTTTTT
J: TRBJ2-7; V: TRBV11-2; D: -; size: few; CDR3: CASSRSQRTYEQYF; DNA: TGTGCCAGCAGCCGATCTCAGCGAACCTACGAGCAGTACTTC
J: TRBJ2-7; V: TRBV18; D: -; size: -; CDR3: CASSPREGVSYEQYF; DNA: TGTGCCAGCTCACCACGGGAGGGGGTATCCTACGAGCAGTACTTC
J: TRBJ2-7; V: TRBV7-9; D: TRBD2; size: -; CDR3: CASNRGSATYEQYF; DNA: TGTGCTTCTAACCGCGGGAGTGCCACGTACGAGCAGTACTTC
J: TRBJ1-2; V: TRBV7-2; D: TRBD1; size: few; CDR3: CASSPRRGVGGYTF; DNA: TGTGCCAGCAGCCCCCGCAGGGGGGTAGGGGGCTACACCTTC
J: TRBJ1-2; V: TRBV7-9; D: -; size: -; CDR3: CASSPPGWRGYTF; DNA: TGTGCCAGCAGCCCCCCGGGGTGGAGAGGCTACACCTTC
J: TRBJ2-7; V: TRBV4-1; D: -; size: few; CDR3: CASSQDVQGTLEQYF; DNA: TGCGCCAGCAGCCAAGATGTACAGGGAACTCTCGAGCAGTACTTC
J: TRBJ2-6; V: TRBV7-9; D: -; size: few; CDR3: CASSPRDKSSGANVLTF; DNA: TGTGCCAGCAGCCCCCGGGACAAATCCTCTGGGGCCAACGTCCTGACTTTC
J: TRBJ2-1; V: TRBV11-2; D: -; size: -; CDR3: CASRRQARNEQFF; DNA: TGTGCCAGCAGACGACAGGCCCGCAATGAGCAGTTCTTC
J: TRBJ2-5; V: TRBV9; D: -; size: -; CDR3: CASSTSGGFQYF; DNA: TGTGCCAGCAGCACCTCCGGGGGATTTCAGTACTTC
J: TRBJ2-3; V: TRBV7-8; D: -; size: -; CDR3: CASSFGFIADTQYF; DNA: TGTGCCAGCAGCTTTGGGTTCATCGCAGATACGCAGTATTTT
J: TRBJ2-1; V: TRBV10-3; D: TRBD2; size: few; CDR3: CAISEPGLAYEQFF; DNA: TGTGCCATCAGTGAGCCGGGACTAGCCTATGAGCAGTTCTTC
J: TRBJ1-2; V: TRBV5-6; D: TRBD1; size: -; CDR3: CASRLTGGDYGYTF; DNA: TGTGCCAGCAGATTGACAGGGGGAGACTATGGCTACACCTTC
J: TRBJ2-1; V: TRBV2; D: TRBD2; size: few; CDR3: CASSERRLAGANEQFF; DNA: TGTGCCAGCAGTGAAAGGAGGCTAGCGGGAGCCAATGAGCAGTTCTTC
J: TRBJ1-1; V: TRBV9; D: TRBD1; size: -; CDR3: CASSPRQGGMNTEAFF; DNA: TGTGCCAGCAGCCCTCGACAGGGAGGCATGAACACTGAAGCTTTCTTT
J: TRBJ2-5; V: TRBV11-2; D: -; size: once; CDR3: CASSWDWAQETQYF; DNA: TGTGCCAGCAGCTGGGATTGGGCCCAAGAGACCCAGTACTTC
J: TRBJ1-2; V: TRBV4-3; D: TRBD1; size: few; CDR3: CASSQDKGQIYGYTF; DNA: TGCGCCAGCAGCCAAGATAAGGGACAGATCTATGGCTACACCTTC
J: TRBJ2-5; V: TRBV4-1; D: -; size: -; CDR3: CASSQGGFETQYF; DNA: TGCGCCAGCAGCCAAGGGGGCTTTGAGACCCAGTACTTC
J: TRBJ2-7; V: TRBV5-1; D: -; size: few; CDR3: CASSLGRVKGSYEQYF; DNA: TGCGCCAGCAGCCTTGGCAGGGTAAAAGGCTCCTACGAGCAGTACTTC
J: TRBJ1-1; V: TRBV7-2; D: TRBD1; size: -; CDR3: CASSPQTGATEAFF; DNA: TGTGCCAGCAGCCCACAGACAGGGGCCACTGAAGCTTTCTTT
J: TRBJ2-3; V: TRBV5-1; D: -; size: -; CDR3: CASSLSTDTQYF; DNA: TGCGCCAGCAGCCTTAGCACAGATACGCAGTATTTT
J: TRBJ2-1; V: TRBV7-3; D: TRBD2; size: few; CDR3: CASSARAGGNNEQFF; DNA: TGTGCCAGCAGCGCTCGAGCGGGAGGGAACAATGAGCAGTTCTTC
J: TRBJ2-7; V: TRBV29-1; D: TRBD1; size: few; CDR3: CSVRQGAFDEQYF; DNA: TGCAGCGTTCGACAGGGGGCTTTTGACGAGCAGTACTTC
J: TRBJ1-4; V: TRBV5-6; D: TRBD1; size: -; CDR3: CASSLFWDSDPEKLFF; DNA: TGTGCCAGCAGCTTGTTTTGGGACAGTGACCCTGAAAAACTGTTTTTT
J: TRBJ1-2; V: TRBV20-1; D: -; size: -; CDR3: CSANGFYGYTF; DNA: TGCAGTGCTAATGGATTCTATGGCTACACCTTC
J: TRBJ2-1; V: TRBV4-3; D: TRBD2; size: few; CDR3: CASSQELAGGISYNEQFF; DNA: TGCGCCAGCAGCCAAGAATTAGCGGGAGGGATTTCCTACAATGAGCAGTTCTTC
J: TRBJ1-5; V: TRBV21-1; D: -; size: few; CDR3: CASKTAGGNQPQHF; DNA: TGTGCCAGCAAGACAGCGGGGGGCAATCAGCCCCAGCATTTT
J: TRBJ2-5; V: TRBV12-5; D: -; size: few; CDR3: CASGPPRGETQYF; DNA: TGTGCTAGTGGGCCCCCTCGGGGGGAGACCCAGTACTTC
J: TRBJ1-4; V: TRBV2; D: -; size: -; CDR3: CATSRAEKLFF; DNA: TGTGCCACCAGTCGGGCCGAAAAACTGTTTTTT
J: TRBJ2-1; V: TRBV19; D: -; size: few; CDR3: CASKDSLGYNEQFF; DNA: TGTGCCAGTAAAGACTCTCTCGGCTACAATGAGCAGTTCTTC
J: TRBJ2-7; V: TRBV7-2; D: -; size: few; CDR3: CASSLPQAGKGEQYF; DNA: TGTGCCAGCAGCCTCCCCCAGGCCGGAAAGGGCGAGCAGTACTTC
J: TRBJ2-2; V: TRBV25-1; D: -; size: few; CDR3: CASSVENTGELFF; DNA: TGTGCCAGCAGTGTCGAGAACACCGGGGAGCTGTTTTTT
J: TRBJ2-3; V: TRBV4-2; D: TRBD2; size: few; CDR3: CASSQASGSTDTQYF; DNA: TGTGCCAGCAGCCAGGCTAGCGGAAGCACAGATACGCAGTATTTT
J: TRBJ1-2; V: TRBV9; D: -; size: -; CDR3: CASSVEANYGYTF; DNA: TGTGCCAGCAGCGTAGAAGCTAACTATGGCTACACCTTC
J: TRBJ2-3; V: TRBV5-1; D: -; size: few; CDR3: CASSLAGAYSTDTQYF; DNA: TGCGCCAGCAGCTTGGCCGGGGCGTATAGCACAGATACGCAGTATTTT
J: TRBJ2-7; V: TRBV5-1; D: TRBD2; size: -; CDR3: CASRRTSNYEQYF; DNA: TGCGCCAGCCGGCGGACTAGCAACTACGAGCAGTACTTC
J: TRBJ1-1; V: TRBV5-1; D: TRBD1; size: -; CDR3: CASSLRPTTGTGGLQYEAFF; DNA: TGCGCCAGCAGCTTGAGGCCGACGACCGGGACAGGGGGCCTTCAATACGAAGCTTTCTTT
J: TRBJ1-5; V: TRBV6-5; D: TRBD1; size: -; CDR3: CASSLDRGNQPQHF; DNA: TGTGCCAGCAGTCTGGACAGGGGGAATCAGCCCCAGCATTTT
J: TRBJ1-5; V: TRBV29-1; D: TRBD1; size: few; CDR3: CSVRQGGNQPQHF; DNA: TGCAGCGTTCGACAGGGCGGCAATCAGCCCCAGCATTTT